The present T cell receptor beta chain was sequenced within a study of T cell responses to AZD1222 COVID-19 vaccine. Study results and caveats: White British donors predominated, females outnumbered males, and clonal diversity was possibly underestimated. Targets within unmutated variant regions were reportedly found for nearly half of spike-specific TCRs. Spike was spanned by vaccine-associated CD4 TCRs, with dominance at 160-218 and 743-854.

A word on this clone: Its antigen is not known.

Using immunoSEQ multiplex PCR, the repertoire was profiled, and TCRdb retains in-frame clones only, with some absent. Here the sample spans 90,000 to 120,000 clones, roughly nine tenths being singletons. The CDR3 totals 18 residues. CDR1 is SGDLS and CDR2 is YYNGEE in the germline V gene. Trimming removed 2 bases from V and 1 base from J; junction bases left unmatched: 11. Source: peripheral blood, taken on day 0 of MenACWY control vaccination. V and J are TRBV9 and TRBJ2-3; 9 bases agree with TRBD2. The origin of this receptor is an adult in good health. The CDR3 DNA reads TGTGCCAGCAGCGTTTTTAAAAGCGGGGGGACTGGCACAGATACGCAGTATTTT. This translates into CASSVFKSGGTGTDTQYF.